This TCR beta chain was captured by sequencing in a study of regulatory T cells in long-lasting Graves disease. Study at large: The criterion for persistent Graves' disease was over 5 years of antithyroid drugs with positive TSH receptor antibodies.

Construction of the TCR beta libraries employed iRepertoire HTBI primers in conjunction with Arm-PCR of CDR3 regions. Via MiXCR, TCRdb re-called the multiplex PCR reads, giving one row per CDR3 protein. The repertoire holds 400,000 to 600,000 distinct CDR3 sequences, with around a fifth as singletons. Time point denoted: persistent/refractory GD, antithyroid drugs over 5 years with positive TRAb. Making the TCR library involved RNA that had been extracted from PBMCs. J was trimmed by 0 bases and V by 5 bases; bases with no gene match: 8. Germline V gives CDR1 SEHNR, CDR2 FQNEAQ (reference sequence). This CDR3 spans 17 amino acids.

The chain combines TRBV7-9 with TRBJ1-3; 9 bases fit TRBD1. The source was peripheral blood mononuclear cells (PBMCs), collected when the disease was refractory, from a patient treated with antithyroid drugs. The receptor's source is a female donor with Graves disease. DNA of the CDR3: TGTGCCAGCAGCACGAGACAGGGGGAACTCTCTGGAAACACCATATATTTT. As protein: CASSTRQGELSGNTIYF.